These 6 T cell receptor beta chains were all obtained from the same sample, sequenced in a study of CD8+ T cells in alopecia areata. CD25+CD127- cells were obtained by sorting CD4+ cells, for roughly five patients. Following extraction, RNA underwent reverse transcription to cDNA, which served as the sequencing template. The repertoire was sequenced with immunoSEQ multiplex PCR; TCRdb's copy has only in-frame clones and lacks some. The table includes around 36,000 clones, more than 50% detected once. The sequencing input was CD4+ Tregs sorted from blood. These receptors were taken from a human donor with alopecia areata.

The CDR3 spells CASSQLGTIGETQYF. DNA of the CDR3: TGTGCCAGCAGCCAACTCGGGACGATAGGGGAGACCCAGTACTTC. This rearrangement joins TRBV7-2 to TRBJ2-5; D possibly matches TRBD1 or TRBD2 (5 bases each). CDR1 and CDR2 (germline): SGHTA, FQGNSA. The germline V and J ends were trimmed by 5 bases and 5 bases, with 18 bases remaining between them. The CDR3 runs to 15 residues.

V gene TRBV4-3 combines with J gene TRBJ2-7, with D possibly TRBD1 on 6 matching bases. The CDR3 spans 14 residues. Germline CDR1 LGHNA, CDR2 YSLEER. The ends were cut back, 4 bases at V and 2 bases at J, with 12 bases in the middle. This CDR3 is CASSRQQGPYEQYF. Here the CDR3 DNA reads TGCGCCAGCAGCCGACAACAGGGACCCTACGAGCAGTACTTC.

The gene calls are TRBV5-4 and TRBJ1-3; 8 positions agree with TRBD1. CDR3 size: 15 residues. The germline gives CDR1 SGHNT, CDR2 YYREEE (reference sequence). V gave up 3 bases and J gave up 2 bases; unmatched junction bases: 4. The CDR3 DNA reads TGTGCCAGCAGCTGGACAGGGTCGGCTGGAAACACCATATATTTT. This sequence encodes CASSWTGSAGNTIYF.

The chain recombines TRBV9 with TRBJ1-6, with 7 bases fitting TRBD1. The germline gives CDR1 SGDLS, CDR2 YYNGEE. The CDR3 totals 13 residues. Trimming took 3 bases from V and 9 from J; bases not matched to a gene: 3. The CDR3 loop reads CASSGQGGSPLHF. For the CDR3, the DNA is TGTGCCAGCAGCGGACAGGGCGGTTCACCCCTCCACTTT.

The J gene is TRBJ2-3, the V gene TRBV5-1, with 8 bases identical to TRBD2. The CDR3 is 15 residues long. The V segment lost 1 base and the J segment 6 bases; nucleotides outside the gene matches: 7. Germline lookup yields CDR1 SGHRS and CDR2 YFSETQ. The CDR3 region is CASSLTRREVDTQYF. In nucleotides, the CDR3 is TGCGCCAGCAGCTTGACTCGGCGGGAGGTTGATACGCAGTATTTT.

The rearrangement links TRBV7-9 to TRBJ2-1, with D unclear. V lost 6 bases and J lost 8, with 11 bases in between. This CDR3 has 12 amino acids. CDR1 is SEHNR, CDR2 FQNEAQ, per germline (reference sequence). CDR3 sequence reads: CASREDRDEQFF. CDR3 coding DNA: TGTGCCAGCAGGGAAGACCGCGATGAGCAGTTCTTC. Together with reference TRBV7-9 and TRBJ2-1, the CDR3 gives the full variable domain: DTGVSQNPRHKITKRGQNVTFRCDPISEHNRLYWYRQTLGQGPEFLTYFQNEAQLEKSRLLSDRFSAERPKGSFSTLEIQRTEQGDSAMYLCASREDRDEQFFGPGTRLTVL.